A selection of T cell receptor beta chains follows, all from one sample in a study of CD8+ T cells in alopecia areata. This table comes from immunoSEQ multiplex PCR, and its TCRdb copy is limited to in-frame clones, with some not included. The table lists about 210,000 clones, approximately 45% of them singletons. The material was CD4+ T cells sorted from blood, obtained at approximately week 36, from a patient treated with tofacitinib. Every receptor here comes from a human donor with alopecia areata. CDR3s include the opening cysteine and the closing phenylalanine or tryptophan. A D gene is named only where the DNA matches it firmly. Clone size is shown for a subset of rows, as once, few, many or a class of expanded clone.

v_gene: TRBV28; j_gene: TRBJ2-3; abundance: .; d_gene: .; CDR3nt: TGTGCCAGCAGTTTACCCCGGACCACGCCAGATACGCAGTATTTT; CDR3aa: CASSLPRTTPDTQYF
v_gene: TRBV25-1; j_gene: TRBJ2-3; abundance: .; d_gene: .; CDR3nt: TGTGCCAGCAGTGAGCTAGGGGGGATGACAGATACGCAGTATTTT; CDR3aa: CASSELGGMTDTQYF
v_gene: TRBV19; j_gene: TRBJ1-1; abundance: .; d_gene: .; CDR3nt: TGTGCCAGCGGACGGGCAGGGTTCACTGAAGCTTTCTTT; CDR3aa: CASGRAGFTEAFF
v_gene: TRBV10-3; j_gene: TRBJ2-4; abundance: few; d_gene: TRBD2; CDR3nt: TGTGCCACCACGGATGGTAGCGGGGTAGCCAAAAACATTCAGTACTTC; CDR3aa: CATTDGSGVAKNIQYF
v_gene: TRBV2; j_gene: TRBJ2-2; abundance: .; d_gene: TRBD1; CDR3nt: TGTGCCAGCAGCGGACAGGGATGGAGCACCGGGGAGCTGTTTTTT; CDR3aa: CASSGQGWSTGELFF
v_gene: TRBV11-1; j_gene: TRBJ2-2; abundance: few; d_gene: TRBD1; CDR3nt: TGTGCCAGCAGCTTAAGACAGGGCGACACCGGGGAGCTGTTTTTT; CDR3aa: CASSLRQGDTGELFF
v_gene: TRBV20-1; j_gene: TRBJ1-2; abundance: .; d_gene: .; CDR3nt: TGCAGTGCTAGAGGTGAAAAGGGCTACACCTTC; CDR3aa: CSARGEKGYTF
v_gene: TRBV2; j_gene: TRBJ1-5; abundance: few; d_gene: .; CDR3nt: TGTGCCAGCACTTGGGCCCTAGGTCAGCCCCAGCATTTT; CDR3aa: CASTWALGQPQHF
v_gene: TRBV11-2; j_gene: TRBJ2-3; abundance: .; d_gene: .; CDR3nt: TGTGCCAGCAGCTTCGATCTGGGGGCCAGCACAGATACGCAGTATTTT; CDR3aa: CASSFDLGASTDTQYF
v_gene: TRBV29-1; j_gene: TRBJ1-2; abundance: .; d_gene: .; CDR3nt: TGCAGCGTTGAATCCAGTAGTTTTGGCTACACCTTC; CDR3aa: CSVESSSFGYTF
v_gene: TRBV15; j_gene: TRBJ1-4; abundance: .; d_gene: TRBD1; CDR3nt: TGTGCCACCAGCAAAACACCGGGACAGGGAAGCGAAAAACTGTTTTTT; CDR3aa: CATSKTPGQGSEKLFF
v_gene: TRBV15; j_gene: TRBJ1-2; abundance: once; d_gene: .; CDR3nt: TGTGCCACCAGCAAAAAAGACATCTATGGCTACACCTTC; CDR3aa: CATSKKDIYGYTF
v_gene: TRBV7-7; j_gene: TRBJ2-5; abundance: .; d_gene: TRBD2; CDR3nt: TGTGCCAGCAGTTCTAGCGGGCACCCTGAAGAGACCCAGTACTTC; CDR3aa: CASSSSGHPEETQYF
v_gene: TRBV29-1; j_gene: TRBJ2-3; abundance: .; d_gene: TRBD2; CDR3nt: TGCAGCGTTCCGGGACTAGCGATACAGGATACGCAGTATTTT; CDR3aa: CSVPGLAIQDTQYF
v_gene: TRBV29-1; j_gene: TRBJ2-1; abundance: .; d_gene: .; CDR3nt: TGCAGCGTAGCACGAGACTTGAACAATGAGCAGTTCTTC; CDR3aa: CSVARDLNNEQFF
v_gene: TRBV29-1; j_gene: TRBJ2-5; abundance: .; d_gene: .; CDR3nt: TGCAGCGCCTCTTTTCAAGAGACCCAGTACTTC; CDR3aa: CSASFQETQYF
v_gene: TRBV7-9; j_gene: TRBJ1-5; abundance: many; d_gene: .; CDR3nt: TGTGCCCTAGAGGACAGCCGCAATCAGCCCCAGCATTTT; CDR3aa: CALEDSRNQPQHF
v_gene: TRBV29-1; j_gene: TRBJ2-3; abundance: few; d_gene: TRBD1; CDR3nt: TGCAGCGTCCGGACAGGGCACAGAGATACGCAGTATTTT; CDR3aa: CSVRTGHRDTQYF
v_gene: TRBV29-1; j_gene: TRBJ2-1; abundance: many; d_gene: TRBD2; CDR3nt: TGCAGCGTTGGGACTAGCGCGTACAATGAGCAGTTCTTC; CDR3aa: CSVGTSAYNEQFF
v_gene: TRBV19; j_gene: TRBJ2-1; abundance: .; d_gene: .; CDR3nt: TGTGCCAATGCCGGCGCTAAAGCGAAATACAATGAGCAGTTCTTC; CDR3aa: CANAGAKAKYNEQFF
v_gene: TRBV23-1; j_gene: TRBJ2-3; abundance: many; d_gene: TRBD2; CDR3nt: TGCGCCAGCAGTCAATGGACTAGCGGACTCACAGATACGCAGTATTTT; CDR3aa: CASSQWTSGLTDTQYF
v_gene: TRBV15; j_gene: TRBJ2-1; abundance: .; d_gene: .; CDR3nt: TGTGCCACCAGCAGAGGTGGCTCCTACAATGAGCAGTTCTTC; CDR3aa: CATSRGGSYNEQFF
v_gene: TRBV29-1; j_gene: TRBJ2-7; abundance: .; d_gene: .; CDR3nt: TGCAGCGTTGGGGCAGGCTACGAGCAGTACTTC; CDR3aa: CSVGAGYEQYF
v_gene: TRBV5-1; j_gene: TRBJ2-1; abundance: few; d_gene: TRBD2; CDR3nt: TGCGCCAGCAGCACCGGGACTAGCGGATACAATGAGCAGTTCTTC; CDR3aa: CASSTGTSGYNEQFF
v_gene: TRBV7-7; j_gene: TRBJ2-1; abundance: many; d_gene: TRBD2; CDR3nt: TGTGCTAGCAGCCCCTCGGGCGGGAGGCACCAGCAGTTCTTC; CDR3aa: CASSPSGGRHQQFF
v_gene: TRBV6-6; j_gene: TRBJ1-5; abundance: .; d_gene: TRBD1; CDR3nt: TGTGCCAGCAGTCCGACAGGGGGAAATCAGCCCCAGCATTTT; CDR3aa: CASSPTGGNQPQHF
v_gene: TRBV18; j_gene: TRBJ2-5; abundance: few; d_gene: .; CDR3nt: TGTGCCAGCTCACCCCCTTCTATGGATGCGACCCAGTACTTC; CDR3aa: CASSPPSMDATQYF
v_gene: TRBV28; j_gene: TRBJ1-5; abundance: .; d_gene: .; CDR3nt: TGTGCCAGCAGTTCAACCAGGAATCAGCCCCAGCATTTT; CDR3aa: CASSSTRNQPQHF
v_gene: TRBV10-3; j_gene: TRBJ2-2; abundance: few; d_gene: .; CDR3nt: TGTGCCATCAAGGATCCTAGCGTCGCCGGGGAGCTGTTTTTT; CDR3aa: CAIKDPSVAGELFF
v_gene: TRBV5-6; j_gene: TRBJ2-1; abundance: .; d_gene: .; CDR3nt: TGTGCCAGCAGCTTGGCCAGATTGGACAATGAGCAGTTCTTC; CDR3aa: CASSLARLDNEQFF
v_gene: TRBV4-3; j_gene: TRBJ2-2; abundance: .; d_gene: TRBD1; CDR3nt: TGCGCCAGCAGCCAGGGCCTCCGGGACAGGGGGCTTGTGAACACCGGGGAGCTGTTTTTT; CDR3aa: CASSQGLRDRGLVNTGELFF
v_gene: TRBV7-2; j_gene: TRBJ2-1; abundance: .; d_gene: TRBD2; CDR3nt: TGTGCCAGCAGCTTAGAGCTAGCGGGCAATGAGCAGTTCTTC; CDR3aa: CASSLELAGNEQFF
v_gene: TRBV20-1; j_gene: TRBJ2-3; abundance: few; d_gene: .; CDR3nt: TGCAGTGTGAAGGGCCGAGATACGCAGTATTTT; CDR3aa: CSVKGRDTQYF